This T cell receptor (beta chain) was found in a study of blood T cell repertoires in COVID-19. Overall study context: Spain, Italy and the United States supplied samples that represented acute and convalescent COVID-19.

With V trimmed by 7 bases and J by 4 bases, 4 bases remained unmatched. The germline V gene encodes CDR1 SGHTA and CDR2 FQGNSA. This CDR3 has 13 residues. In the original processing: Using reference gene primer amplification, nucleated cell counts were estimated. Data came from immunoSEQ multiplex PCR; TCRdb stores just in-frame clones and leaves some out. V, J and clone size are taken as reported in that table, and D and trimming were inferred from the DNA itself. The data contain hundreds of thousands of clones, roughly 83% of them seen just once; the ten biggest clones take up 6.5% to 9%. What was sequenced was peripheral blood. The rearrangement joins TRBV7-2 to TRBJ1-3, with 7 bases identical to TRBD1. The receptor was derived from a woman in her 50s with acute or convalescent COVID-19. Here the CDR3 DNA reads TGTGCCAGCAATAGGGGGCTGGGAAACACCATATATTTT. It translates to CASNRGLGNTIYF.